This paragraph reports one TCR beta chain. Using a J-beta primer mix together with a sample-barcoded 5' primer, a second PCR was run for roughly 6 to 12 cycles. In TCRdb, the 5' RACE reads were re-called with MiXCR into one record per CDR3 protein. The sample has 550,000 to 750,000 distinct CDR3 sequences; under 25% are singletons. The data are from a study of blood T cells in healthy people across ages. CDR3 length equals 14 residues. V lost 0 bases and J 6 bases, leaving 10 bases between the germline ends. CDR1 and CDR2 (germline): MNHEY, SVGEGT. The clonotype comes from a man aged 70 or older in good health. Sequences were obtained from blood. This sequence joins TRBV6-2 or TRBV6-3 and TRBJ2-3; D not resolved. CDR3 loop: CASSYSTGRDTQYF. CDR3 nucleotide sequence: TGTGCCAGCAGTTACTCGACTGGTCGGGATACGCAGTATTTT.